These 8 T cell receptor beta chains were all obtained from the same sample, sequenced in a study of post-analysis software for immune sequencing data. General study findings and limits: Relative to controls, patients had a handful of TRBV segments at higher frequency, with TRBV5-6, TRBV5-1 and TRBV20-1 among these.

Each TCR beta cDNA library carried unique molecular identifiers. TCRdb analysed the PCR reads with MiXCR anew, one entry per CDR3 protein. The sample contains around 260,000 distinct CDR3 sequences, just over 35% of which appear only once. These receptors have no identified antigens. The sample taken for sequencing was blood. These receptors came from a girl aged 10 to 17 with multiple sclerosis.

This clonotype was counted ten times or more. The chain combines TRBV12-3 or TRBV12-4 with TRBJ1-1; D not certain. The CDR3 has 12 amino acids. Trimming took off 3 bases at V and 4 bases at J, with 6 bases between the two ends. The CDR3 DNA reads as TGTGCCAGCAGTTTTTACGGCACTGAAGCTTTCTTT. Its translation: CASSFYGTEAFF.

This clonotype was recorded once. The V call is TRBV10-2, the J call TRBJ2-4; 7 bases agree with TRBD1. This CDR3 has 13 amino acids. Germline CDR1 WSHSY, CDR2 SAAADI. V gave up 4 bases and J gave up 8 bases; unmatched junction bases: 5. The CDR3 protein is CASSGGQVDIQYF. The CDR3 nucleotides read TGCGCCAGCAGTGGAGGACAGGTAGACATTCAGTACTTC.

For this clonotype: Its ends do not fully match the called genes, so a read error is possible. The chain uses TRBV7-2 and TRBJ2-1, with D unresolved. Germline CDR1 and CDR2: SGHTA and FQGNSA. The CDR3 sequence is 16 residues long. In DNA, the CDR3 is TGTGCCAGCAGCCCTGCCGCGGCGACCTCCCACAATGAGCAGTTCTTC. Amino acid sequence: CASSPAAATSHNEQFF.

This chain joins TRBV4-3 and TRBJ2-1; 13 bases fit TRBD2. This CDR3 has 15 residues. Germline values: CDR1 LGHNA, CDR2 YSLEER. V lost 6 bases and J lost 5; bases outside the gene matches: 4. CDR3 sequence reads: CASSWTSGRHNEQFF. The CDR3 DNA sequence: TGCGCCAGCAGTTGGACTAGCGGGAGACACAATGAGCAGTTCTTC.

The sample holds many counts of this clonotype. This rearrangement joins TRBV20-1 to TRBJ2-3; a possible D gene is TRBD1 (6 bases). Trimming left V 5 bases short and J 5 bases short, with 8 bases between. This CDR3 is 11 amino acids long. The germline gives CDR1 DFQATT, CDR2 SNEGSKA (reference sequence). The CDR3 here is CSASQGDTQYF. The CDR3 nucleotides read TGCAGTGCTTCACAGGGAGATACGCAGTATTTT.

Note on this clonotype: This could be a read error, since a much larger clone is one nucleotide away. The rearrangement links TRBV6-6 to TRBJ2-1, with a possible D match to TRBD2 (5 bases). V was trimmed by 2 bases and J by 8 bases, leaving 13 bases between them. Per the germline V gene, CDR1 is MNHNY and CDR2 is SVGAGI (reference sequence). The CDR3 sequence is 14 residues long. Here the CDR3 reads CASSYDGVYDEQFF. The CDR3 coding sequence is TGTGCCAGCAGTTACGACGGGGTTTACGATGAGCAGTTCTTC.

The chain employs TRBV5-1 and TRBJ2-7; no firm D call. The germline CDR1 and CDR2 sequences are SGHRS and YFSETQ. Between the trimmed V and J ends, which lost 0 bases and 4 bases, there was a span of 8 bases. The CDR3 consists of 13 residues. CDR3 region: CASSLGGTYEQYF. The CDR3 DNA reads as TGCGCCAGCAGCTTGGGTGGAACTTACGAGCAGTACTTC.

This clonotype was counted ten times or more. CDR3 amino acids: CSARGGGGTQYF. DNA for the CDR3: TGCAGTGCGAGGGGTGGGGGGGGGACCCAGTACTTC. The rearrangement uses TRBV20-1 and TRBJ2-5; 7 bases align to TRBD2. J gave up 7 bases and V 6 bases, and 8 bases lay outside the gene matches. This CDR3 has 12 amino acids. The germline CDR1 and CDR2 sequences are DFQATT and SNEGSKA (reference sequence).